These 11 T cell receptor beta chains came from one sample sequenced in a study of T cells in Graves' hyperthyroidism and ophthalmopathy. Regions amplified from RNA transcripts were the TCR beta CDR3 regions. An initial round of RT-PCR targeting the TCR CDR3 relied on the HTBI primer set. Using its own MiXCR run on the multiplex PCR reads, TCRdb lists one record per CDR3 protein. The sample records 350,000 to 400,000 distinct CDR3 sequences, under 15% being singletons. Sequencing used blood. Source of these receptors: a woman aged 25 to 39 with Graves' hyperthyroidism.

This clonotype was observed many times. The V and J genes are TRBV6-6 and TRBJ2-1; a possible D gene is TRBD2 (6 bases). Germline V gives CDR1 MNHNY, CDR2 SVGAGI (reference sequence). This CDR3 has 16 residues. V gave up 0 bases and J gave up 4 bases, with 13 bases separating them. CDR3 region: CASSYSNSGGYNEQFF. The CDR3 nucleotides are TGTGCCAGCAGTTACTCCAATTCCGGAGGGTACAATGAGCAGTTCTTC.

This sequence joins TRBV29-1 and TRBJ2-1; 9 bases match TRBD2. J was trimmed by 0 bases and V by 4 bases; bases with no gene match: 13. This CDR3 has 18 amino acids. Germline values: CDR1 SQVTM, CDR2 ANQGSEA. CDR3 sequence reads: CSVGLADPLTSSYNEQFF. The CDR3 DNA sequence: TGCAGCGTTGGACTAGCGGACCCCCTAACGAGCTCCTACAATGAGCAGTTCTTC.

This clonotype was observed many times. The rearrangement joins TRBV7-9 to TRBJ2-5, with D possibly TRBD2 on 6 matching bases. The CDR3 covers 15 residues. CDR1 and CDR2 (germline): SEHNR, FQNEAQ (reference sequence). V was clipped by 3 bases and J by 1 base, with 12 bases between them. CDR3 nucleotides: TGTGCCAGCAGCTTTGACCCGGGACTCCAAGAGACCCAGTACTTC. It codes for CASSFDPGLQETQYF. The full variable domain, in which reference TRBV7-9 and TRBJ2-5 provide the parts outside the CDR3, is DTGVSQNPRHKITKRGQNVTFRCDPISEHNRLYWYRQTLGQGPEFLTYFQNEAQLEKSRLLSDRFSAERPKGSFSTLEIQRTEQGDSAMYLCASSFDPGLQETQYFGPGTRLLVL.

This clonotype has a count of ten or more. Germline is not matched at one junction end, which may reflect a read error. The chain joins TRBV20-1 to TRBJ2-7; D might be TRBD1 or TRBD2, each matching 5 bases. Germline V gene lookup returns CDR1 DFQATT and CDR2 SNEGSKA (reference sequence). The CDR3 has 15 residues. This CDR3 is CSARVDWDGSYEQCF. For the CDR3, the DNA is TGCAGTGCTAGAGTAGATTGGGACGGATCCTACGAGCAGTGCTTC.

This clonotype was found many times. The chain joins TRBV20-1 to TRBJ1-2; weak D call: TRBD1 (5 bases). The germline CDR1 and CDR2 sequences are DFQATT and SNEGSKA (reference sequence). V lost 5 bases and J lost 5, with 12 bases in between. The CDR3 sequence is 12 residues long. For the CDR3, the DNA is TGCAGTGCTGTTGGGGGGACTTATGGCTACACCTTC. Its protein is CSAVGGTYGYTF.

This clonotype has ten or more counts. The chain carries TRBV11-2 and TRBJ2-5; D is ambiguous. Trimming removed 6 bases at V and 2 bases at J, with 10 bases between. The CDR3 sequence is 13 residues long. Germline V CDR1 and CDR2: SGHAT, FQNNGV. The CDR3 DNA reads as TGTGCCAGCAGTACCGTAGGGCAAGAGACCCAGTACTTC. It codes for CASSTVGQETQYF.

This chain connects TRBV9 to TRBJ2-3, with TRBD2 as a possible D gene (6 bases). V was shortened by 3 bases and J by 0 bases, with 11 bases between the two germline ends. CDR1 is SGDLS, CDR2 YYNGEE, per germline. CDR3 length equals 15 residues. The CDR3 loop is CASSARDSSTDTQYF. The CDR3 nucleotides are TGTGCCAGCAGCGCGCGGGACTCCAGCACAGATACGCAGTATTTT.

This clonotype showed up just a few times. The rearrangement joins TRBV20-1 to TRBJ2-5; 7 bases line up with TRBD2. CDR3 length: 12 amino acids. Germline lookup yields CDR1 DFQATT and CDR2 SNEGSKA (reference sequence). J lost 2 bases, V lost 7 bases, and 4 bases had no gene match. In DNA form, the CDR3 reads TGCAGTGTACGGGGAGGGCAAGAGACCCAGTACTTC. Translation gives CSVRGGQETQYF.

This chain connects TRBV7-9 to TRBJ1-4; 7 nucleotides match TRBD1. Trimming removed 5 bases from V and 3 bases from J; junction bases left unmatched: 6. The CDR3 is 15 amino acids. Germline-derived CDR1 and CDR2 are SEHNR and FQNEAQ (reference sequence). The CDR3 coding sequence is TGTGCCAGCAGCAGACAGGGTCCATCTAATGAAAAACTGTTTTTT. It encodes CASSRQGPSNEKLFF.

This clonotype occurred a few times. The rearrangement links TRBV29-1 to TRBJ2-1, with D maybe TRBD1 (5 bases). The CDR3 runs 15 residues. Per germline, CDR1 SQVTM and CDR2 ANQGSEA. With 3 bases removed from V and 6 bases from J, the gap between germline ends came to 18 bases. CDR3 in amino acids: CSVELGAITANEQFF. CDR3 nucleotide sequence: TGCAGCGTTGAGTTAGGGGCTATTACAGCCAATGAGCAGTTCTTC.

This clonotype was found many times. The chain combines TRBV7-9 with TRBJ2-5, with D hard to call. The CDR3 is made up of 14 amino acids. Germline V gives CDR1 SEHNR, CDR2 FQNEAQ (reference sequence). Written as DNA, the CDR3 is TGTGCGGGCGGCGCTTTCTCAGGTCCGGAGACCCAGTACTTC. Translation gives CAGGAFSGPETQYF.